Listed below are T cell receptor beta chains from one sample, sequenced in a study of Ad26.COV2.S vaccination and SARS-CoV-2 variants. Clones were read by immunoSEQ multiplex PCR, and TCRdb kept only the in-frame ones, dropping some. The table lists 360,000 or so clones, approximately 89% of them singletons, with approximately 1.9% in the top ten. The sample in question was peripheral blood, obtained in a trial of Ad26.COV2.S vaccine versus placebo. These TCRs come from a person aged 18-60 years who received the Ad26.COV2.S COVID-19 vaccine or a placebo. The CDR3 runs from the conserved cysteine through the conserved F or W.

V	CDR3
TRBV2	CASSVETYEQYF
TRBV29-1	CSVRGLNANYGYTF
TRBV13	CASSGRARNEQFF
TRBV4-2	CASSQEPQNSPLHF
TRBV21-1	CASSPGTGGSATNEKLFF
TRBV2	CASSEAGQGKNIQYF
TRBV6-5	CAITSALEQFF
TRBV5-8	CASSFRTQNTGELFF
TRBV12-1	CASSFSIVRGIIEQFF
TRBV7-2	CASSLVEGPYGYTF